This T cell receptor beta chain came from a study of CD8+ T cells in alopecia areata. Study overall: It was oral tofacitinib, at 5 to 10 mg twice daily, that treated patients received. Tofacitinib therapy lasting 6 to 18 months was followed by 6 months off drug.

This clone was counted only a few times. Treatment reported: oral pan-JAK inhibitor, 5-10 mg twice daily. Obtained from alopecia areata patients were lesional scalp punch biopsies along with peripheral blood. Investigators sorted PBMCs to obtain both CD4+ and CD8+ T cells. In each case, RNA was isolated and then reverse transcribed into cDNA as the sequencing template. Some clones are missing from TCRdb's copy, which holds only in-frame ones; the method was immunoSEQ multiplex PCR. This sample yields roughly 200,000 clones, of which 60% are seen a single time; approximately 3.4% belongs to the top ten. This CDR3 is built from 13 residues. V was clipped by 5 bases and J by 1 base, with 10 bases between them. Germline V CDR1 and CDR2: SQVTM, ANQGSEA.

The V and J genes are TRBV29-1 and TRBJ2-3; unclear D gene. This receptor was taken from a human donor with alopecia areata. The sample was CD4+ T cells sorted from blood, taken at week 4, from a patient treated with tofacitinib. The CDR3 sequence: CSVTLSGTDTQYF. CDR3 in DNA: TGCAGCGTTACTCTCTCGGGCACAGATACGCAGTATTTT.